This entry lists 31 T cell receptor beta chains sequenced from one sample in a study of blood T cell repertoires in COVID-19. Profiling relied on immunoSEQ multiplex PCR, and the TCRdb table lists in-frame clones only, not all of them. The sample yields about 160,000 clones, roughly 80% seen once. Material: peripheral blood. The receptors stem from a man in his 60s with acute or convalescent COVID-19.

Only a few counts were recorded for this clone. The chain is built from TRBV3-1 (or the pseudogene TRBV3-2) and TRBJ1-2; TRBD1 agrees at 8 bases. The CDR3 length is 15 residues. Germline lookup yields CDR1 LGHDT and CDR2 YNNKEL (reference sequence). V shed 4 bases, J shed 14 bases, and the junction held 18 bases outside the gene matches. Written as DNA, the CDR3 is TGTGCCAGCAGCCCCCAGGACAGGGCCACCCTATTCGCAACCTTC. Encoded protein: CASSPQDRATLFATF.

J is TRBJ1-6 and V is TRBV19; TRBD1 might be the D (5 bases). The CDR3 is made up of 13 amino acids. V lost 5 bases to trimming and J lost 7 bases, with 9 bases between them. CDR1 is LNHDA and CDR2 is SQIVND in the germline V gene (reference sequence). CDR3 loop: CASSVSGNSPLHF. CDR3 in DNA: TGTGCCAGTAGTGTCTCAGGGAATTCACCCCTCCACTTT.

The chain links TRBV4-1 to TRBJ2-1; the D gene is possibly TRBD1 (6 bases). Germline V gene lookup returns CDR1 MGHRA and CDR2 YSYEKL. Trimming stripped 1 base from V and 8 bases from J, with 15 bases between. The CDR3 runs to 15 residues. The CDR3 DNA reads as TGCGCCAGCAGCCAAGCCCAAACAGGGTTAGATGAGCAGTTCTTC. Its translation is CASSQAQTGLDEQFF.

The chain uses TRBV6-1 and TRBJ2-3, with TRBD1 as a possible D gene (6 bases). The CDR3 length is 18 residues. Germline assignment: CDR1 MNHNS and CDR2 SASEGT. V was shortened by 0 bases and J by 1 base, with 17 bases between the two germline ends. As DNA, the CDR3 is TGTGCCAGCAGTGAAGCGCGGTTCAGGGGCGAGCGCACAGATACGCAGTATTTT. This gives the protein CASSEARFRGERTDTQYF.

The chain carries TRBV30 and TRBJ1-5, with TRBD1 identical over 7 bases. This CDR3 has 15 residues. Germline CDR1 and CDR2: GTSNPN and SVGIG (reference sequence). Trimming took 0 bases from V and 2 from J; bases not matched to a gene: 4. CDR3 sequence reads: CAWSVRDSRNQPQHF. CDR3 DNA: TGTGCCTGGAGTGTCCGGGACAGCCGCAATCAGCCCCAGCATTTT.

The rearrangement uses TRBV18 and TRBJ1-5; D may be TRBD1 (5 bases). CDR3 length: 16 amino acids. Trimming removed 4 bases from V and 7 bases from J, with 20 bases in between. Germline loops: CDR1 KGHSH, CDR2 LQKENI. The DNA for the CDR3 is TGTGCCAGCTCACTTTCCGGGACTCAGGGAGGGCAGCCCCAGCATTTT. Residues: CASSLSGTQGGQPQHF.

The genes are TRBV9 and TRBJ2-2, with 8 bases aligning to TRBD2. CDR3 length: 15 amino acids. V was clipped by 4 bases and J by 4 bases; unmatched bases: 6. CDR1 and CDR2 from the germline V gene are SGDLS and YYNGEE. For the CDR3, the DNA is TGTGCCAGCAGCATTAGCGGGGCTAGCACCGGGGAGCTGTTTTTT. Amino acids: CASSISGASTGELFF.

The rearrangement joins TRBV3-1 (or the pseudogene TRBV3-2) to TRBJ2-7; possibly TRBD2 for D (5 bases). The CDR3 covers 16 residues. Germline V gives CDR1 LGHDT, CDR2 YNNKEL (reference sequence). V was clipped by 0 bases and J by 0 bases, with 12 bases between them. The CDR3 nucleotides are TGTGCCAGCAGCCAAGATCTGCGGGCTAGCTCCTACGAGCAGTACTTC. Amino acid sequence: CASSQDLRASSYEQYF.

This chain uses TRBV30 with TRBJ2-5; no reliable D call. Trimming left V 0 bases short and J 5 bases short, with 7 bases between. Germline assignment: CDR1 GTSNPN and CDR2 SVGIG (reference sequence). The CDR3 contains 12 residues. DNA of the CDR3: TGTGCCTGGAGTGTACATACGGAGACCCAGTACTTC. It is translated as CAWSVHTETQYF.

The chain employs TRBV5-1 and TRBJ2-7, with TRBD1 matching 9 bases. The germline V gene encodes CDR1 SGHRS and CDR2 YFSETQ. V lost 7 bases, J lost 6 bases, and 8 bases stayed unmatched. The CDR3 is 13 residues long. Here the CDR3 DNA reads TGCGCCAGCGGCTCCGGGACAGGGACCGAGCAGTACTTC. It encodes CASGSGTGTEQYF.

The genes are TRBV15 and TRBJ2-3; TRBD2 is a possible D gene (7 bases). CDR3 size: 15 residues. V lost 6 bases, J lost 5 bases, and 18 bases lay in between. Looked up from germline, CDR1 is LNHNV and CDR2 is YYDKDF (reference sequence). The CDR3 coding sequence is TGTGCCACCAGTCGAGGGGGGGTTGATGGAGATACGCAGTATTTT. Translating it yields CATSRGGVDGDTQYF.

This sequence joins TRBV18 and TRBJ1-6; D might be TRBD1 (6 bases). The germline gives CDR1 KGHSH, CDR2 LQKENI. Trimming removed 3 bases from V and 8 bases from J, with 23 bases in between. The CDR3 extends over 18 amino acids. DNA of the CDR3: TGTGCCAGCTCACCGAAACAGGGTGGTCCAACTATACATTCACCCCTCCACTTT. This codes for CASSPKQGGPTIHSPLHF.

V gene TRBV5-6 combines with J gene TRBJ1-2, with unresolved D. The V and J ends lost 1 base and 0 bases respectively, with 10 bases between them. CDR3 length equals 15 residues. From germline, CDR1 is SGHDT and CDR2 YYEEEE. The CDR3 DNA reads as TGTGCCAGCAGCTTGTCGGTTGTATCTAACTATGGCTACACCTTC. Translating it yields CASSLSVVSNYGYTF.

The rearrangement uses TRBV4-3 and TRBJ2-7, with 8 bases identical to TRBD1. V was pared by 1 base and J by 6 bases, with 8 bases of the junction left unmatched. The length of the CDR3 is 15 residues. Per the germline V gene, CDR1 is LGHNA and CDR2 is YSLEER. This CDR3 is CASSQGDRPFGEQYF. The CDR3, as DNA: TGCGCCAGCAGCCAAGGGGACAGGCCATTTGGCGAGCAGTACTTC.

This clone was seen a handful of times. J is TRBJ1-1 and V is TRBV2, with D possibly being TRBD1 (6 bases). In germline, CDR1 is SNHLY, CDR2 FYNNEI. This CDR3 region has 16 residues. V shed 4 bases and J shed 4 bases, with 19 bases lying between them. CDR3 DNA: TGTGCCAGCAGTGCCTCTTCGGTTGGGGGCGGCACTGAAGCTTTCTTT. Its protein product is CASSASSVGGGTEAFF.

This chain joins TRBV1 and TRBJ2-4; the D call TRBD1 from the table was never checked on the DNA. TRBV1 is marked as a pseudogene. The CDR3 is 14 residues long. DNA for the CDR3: TGCACCAGCAGCCGACATCTAGCCAAAAACATTCAGTACTTC. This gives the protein CTSSRHLAKNIQYF.

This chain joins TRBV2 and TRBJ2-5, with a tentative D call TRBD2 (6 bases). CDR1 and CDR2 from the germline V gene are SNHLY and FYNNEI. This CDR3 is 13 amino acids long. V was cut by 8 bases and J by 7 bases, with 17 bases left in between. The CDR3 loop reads CASPAALGGTQYF. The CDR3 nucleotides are TGTGCCAGCCCGGCAGCCCTGGGGGGGACCCAGTACTTC.

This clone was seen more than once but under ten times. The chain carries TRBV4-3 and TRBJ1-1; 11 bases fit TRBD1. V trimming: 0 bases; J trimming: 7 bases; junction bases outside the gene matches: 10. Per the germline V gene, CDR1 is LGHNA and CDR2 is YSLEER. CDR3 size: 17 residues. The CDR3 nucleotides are TGCGCCAGCAGCCAAGATTGGGGGACAGGGGGTCCCTTTGAAGCTTTCTTT. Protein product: CASSQDWGTGGPFEAFF.

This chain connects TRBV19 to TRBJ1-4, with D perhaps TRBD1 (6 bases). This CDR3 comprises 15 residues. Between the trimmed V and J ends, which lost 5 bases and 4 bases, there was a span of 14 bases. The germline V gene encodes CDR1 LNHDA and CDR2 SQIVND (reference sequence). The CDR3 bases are TGTGCCAGTAGTCCCGCAGGGGTCTTTAATGAAAAACTGTTTTTT. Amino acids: CASSPAGVFNEKLFF.

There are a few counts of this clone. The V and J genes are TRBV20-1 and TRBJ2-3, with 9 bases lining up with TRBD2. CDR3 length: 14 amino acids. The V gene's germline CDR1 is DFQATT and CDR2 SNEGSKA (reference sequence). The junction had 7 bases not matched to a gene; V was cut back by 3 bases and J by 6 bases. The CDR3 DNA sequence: TGCAGTGCTAGTCTACTAGCGGGTACGGATACGCAGTATTTT. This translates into CSASLLAGTDTQYF.

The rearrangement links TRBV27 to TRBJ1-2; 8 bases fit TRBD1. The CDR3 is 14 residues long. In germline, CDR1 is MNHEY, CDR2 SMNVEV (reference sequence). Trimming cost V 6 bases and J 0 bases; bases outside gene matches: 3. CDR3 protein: CASSEDRANYGYTF. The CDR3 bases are TGTGCCAGCAGCGAGGACAGGGCTAACTATGGCTACACCTTC.

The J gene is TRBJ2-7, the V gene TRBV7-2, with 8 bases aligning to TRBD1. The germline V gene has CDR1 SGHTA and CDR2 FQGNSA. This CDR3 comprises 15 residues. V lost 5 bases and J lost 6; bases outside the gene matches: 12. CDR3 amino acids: CASSPSGQGSREQYF. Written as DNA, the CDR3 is TGTGCCAGCAGCCCCTCCGGACAGGGAAGTCGCGAGCAGTACTTC. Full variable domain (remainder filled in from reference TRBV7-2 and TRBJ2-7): GAGVSQSPSNKVTEKGKDVELRCDPISGHTALYWYRQSLGQGLEFLIYFQGNSAPDKSGLPSDRFSAERTGGSVSTLTIQRTQQEDSAVYLCASSPSGQGSREQYFGPGTRLTVT.

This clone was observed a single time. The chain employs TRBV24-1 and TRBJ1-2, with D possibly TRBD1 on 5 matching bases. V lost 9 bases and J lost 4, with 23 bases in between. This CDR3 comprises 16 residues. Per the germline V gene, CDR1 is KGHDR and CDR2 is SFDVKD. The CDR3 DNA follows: TGTGCCACCGCGGGGACGTCTCGCTACGAAGTCTATGGCTACACCTTC. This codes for CATAGTSRYEVYGYTF.

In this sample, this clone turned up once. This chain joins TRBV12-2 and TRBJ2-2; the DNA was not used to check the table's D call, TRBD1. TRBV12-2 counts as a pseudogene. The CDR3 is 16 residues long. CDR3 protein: CASRYPGTGNTGELFF. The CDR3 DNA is TGTGCAAGTCGCTACCCCGGGACAGGGAACACCGGGGAGCTGTTTTTT.

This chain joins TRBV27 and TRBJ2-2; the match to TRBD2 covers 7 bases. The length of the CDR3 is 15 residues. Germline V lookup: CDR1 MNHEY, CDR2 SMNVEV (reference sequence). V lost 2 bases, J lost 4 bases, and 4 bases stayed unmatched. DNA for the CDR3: TGTGCCAGCAGTTTACGGGGGAGGGGCACCGGGGAGCTGTTTTTT. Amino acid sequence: CASSLRGRGTGELFF.

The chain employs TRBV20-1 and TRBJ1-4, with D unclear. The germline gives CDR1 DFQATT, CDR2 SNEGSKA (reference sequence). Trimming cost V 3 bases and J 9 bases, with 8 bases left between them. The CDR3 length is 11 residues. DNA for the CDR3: TGCAGTGCTAGGGAGGCCCAAAAACTGTTTTTT. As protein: CSAREAQKLFF.

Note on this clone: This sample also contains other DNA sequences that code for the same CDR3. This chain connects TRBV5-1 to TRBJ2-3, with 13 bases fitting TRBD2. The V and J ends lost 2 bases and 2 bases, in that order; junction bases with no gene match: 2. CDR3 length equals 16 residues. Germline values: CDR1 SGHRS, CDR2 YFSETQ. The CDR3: CASSFTSGGATDTQYF. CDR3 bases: TGCGCCAGCAGCTTCACTAGCGGGGGGGCCACAGATACGCAGTATTTT. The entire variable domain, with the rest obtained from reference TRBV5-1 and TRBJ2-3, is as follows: KAGVTQTPRYLIKTRGQQVTLSCSPISGHRSVSWYQQTPGQGLQFLFEYFSETQRNKGNFPGRFSGRQFSNSRSEMNVSTLELGDSALYLCASSFTSGGATDTQYFGPGTRLTVL.

In DNA, the CDR3 is TGTGCCAGCAGGGGGAGGGGGTATTCACCCCTCCACTTT. Translating it yields CASRGRGYSPLHF. The chain employs TRBV2 and TRBJ1-6; TRBD1 might be the D (6 bases). The CDR3 spans 13 residues. Germline CDR1 reads SNHLY; CDR2 reads FYNNEI. The ends were cut back, 6 bases at V and 8 bases at J, with 11 bases in the middle.

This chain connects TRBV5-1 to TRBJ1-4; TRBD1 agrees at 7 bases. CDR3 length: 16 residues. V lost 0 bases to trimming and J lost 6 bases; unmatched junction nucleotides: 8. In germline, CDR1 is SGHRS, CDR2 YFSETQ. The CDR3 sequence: CASSLGNRQGYEKLFF. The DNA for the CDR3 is TGCGCCAGCAGCTTGGGCAATCGACAGGGTTATGAAAAACTGTTTTTT.

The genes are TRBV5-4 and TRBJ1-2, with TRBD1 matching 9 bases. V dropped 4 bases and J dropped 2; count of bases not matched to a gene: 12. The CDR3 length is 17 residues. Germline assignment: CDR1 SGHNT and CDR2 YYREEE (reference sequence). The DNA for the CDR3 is TGTGCCAGCAGCGCTGCTTTTGGCGGACAGGGGAACTATGGCTACACCTTC. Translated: CASSAAFGGQGNYGYTF.

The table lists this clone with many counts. The DNA of the CDR3 is TGTGCCAGCAGCTTAGGAGCGGGGATCACAGATACGCAGTATTTT. Translation: CASSLGAGITDTQYF. The genes are TRBV11-2 and TRBJ2-3; 7 nucleotides agree with TRBD2. Germline V CDR1 and CDR2: SGHAT, FQNNGV. Unmatched junction bases numbered 3, after V lost 1 base and J lost 2 bases. CDR3 length: 15 amino acids. Full variable domain (outside the CDR3, taken from reference TRBV11-2 and TRBJ2-3): EAGVAQSPRYKIIEKRQSVAFWCNPISGHATLYWYQQILGQGPKLLIQFQNNGVVDDSQLPKDRFSAERLKGVDSTLKIQPAKLEDSAVYLCASSLGAGITDTQYFGPGTRLTVL.